This T cell receptor beta chain derives from a study of CD8+ T cells in alopecia areata (dated by TCRdb to the late 2010s). The study in broad terms: In both human patients and the C3H/HeJ mouse model, the study applied high-throughput TCRbeta sequencing to look at T cell clonal expansion in alopecia areata. TCRbeta CDR3 regions were amplified by immunoSEQ multiplex PCR using 35 Vbeta forward and 13 Jbeta reverse primers. RNA was extracted with the PAXgene miRNA kit for fixed scalp, the miRNeasy kit for PBMCs, and the RNeasy kit for mouse skin. Scalp clonality was compared across normal scalp (n=4), patchy alopecia areata scalp (n=8), and alopecia totalis/universalis scalp (n=8). Scalp tissue and sorted CD4+ and CD8+ peripheral blood T cells from patchy and totalis/universalis alopecia areata patients and from healthy controls were covered by human TCRbeta sequencing. Broad study findings and their caveats: Resident alphabeta T cells in normal human skin are also sequenced, complicating scalp TCR repertoire analysis, unlike mouse skin dominated by gammadelta T cells. Shared TCR sequences between patients were less evident than in mice, which may be partly attributable to HLA diversity in the patient population. Compared with normal scalp, lesional scalp had higher clonality and more expanded CD8+ clones, particularly in alopecia totalis/universalis, a pattern that suggests antigenic drive.

Lesional scalp punch biopsies and peripheral blood were collected from alopecia areata patients. After PBMCs were isolated by density centrifugation and stained for CD3, CD4 and CD8, a FACSAria was used to sort CD4+ and CD8+ T cells. The untreated alopecia areata patients were recruited through a multicenter biomarker study. Blood CD8+ T cells from five or six biomarker-study patients were further sorted into NKG2D-low and NKG2D-high fractions. This clone is categorized as medium-sized (0.01 to 0.1%). Its recognized antigen is unknown. The input lacks base qualities; no much larger clone sits a single base away. The library was made by the immunoSEQ multiplex PCR assay. For TCR sequencing, RNA was extracted from every sample and reverse transcribed into cDNA to serve as template. First-strand cDNA was synthesized with SuperScript III using a 2:1 mix of oligo-dT and random hexamers. A synthetic immune receptor repertoire was used to assess amplification bias, and residual bias was removed computationally. From the authors' description of their analysis: Raw reads were preprocessed for error removal, and CDR3 was defined according to IMGT conventions as running from the conserved cysteine to phenylalanine. Clonality was calculated as 1 minus Shannon entropy normalized by log2 of the number of productive unique TCRs. Whether scalp clones were CD4 or CD8 was inferred by matching scalp TCRbeta sequences against CD4 and CD8 repertoires sorted from blood. The table was pulled from immuneACCESS by TCRdb, which kept in-frame rearrangements only. Such tables lose some clones; where checked, under half of the loss comes from unresolved V genes, and the rest has no known cause. V, J and clone size derive from that table, while D and trimming were established from the DNA sequence. In all, the sample holds 130,000 or so clones, and around 45% of those were seen once. Jointly, the top ten make up 10% of the sample.

The CDR3 covers 14 residues, taking in both the cysteine and the phenylalanine. Only the CDR3 DNA is retained, 42 bases long and in frame from the first base. Trimming costs V 5 bases and J 5 bases, and their ends lie 12 bases apart. The germline V gene (reference sequence) yields LNHDA for CDR1 and SQIVND for CDR2. The sample was NKG2D-low CD8+ T cells sorted from blood. What this sample's cell subset or site label stands for: sorted CD8+ NKG2D-low blood T cells. Recombination linked TRBV19 to TRBJ2-2; possibly the D gene is TRBD1, per 5 matching bases. The sequence came from a human donor with alopecia areata. The CDR3 region reads CASSSGHETGELFF. The DNA sequence reads TGTGCCAGTAGTTCCGGACACGAAACCGGGGAGCTGTTTTTT. With the portions outside the CDR3 filled from the reference TRBV19 and TRBJ2-2 genes, the complete variable region becomes DGGITQSPKYLFRKEGQNVTLSCEQNLNHDAMYWYRQDPGQGLRLIYYSQIVNDFQKGDIAEGYSVSREKKESFPLTVTSAQKNPTAFYLCASSSGHETGELFFGEGSRLTVL.